Sequencing of this TCR beta chain was carried out in a study of T cell repertoires in cytomegalovirus infection. Study-level background: HLA-B-restricted CMV epitopes that are well studied were used alongside recently identified HLA-C-restricted ones. Both CMV infection and a matching HLA type were indicated by public TCR beta signatures.

Concerning this clonotype itself: No antigen is known for it.

MiXCR was run by TCRdb on the reads, yielding one entry per CDR3 protein. The table lists about 830,000 distinct CDR3 sequences, less than 35% of them singletons. General study findings and limits: CMV carriers with the relevant HLA were identified by cumulative public TCR beta family frequency. It was HLA-C-restricted CMV-specific TCR beta clonotypes that dominated the response ex vivo.

V lost 2 bases, J lost 6 bases, and 8 bases lay in between. Germline-derived CDR1 and CDR2 are SGHTA and FQGTGA. This CDR3 is built from 14 residues. Sample: cultured CD8+ T cells from PBMCs, taken from culture after CMV antigen stimulation. J is TRBJ1-6 and V is TRBV7-3; no clear D. The clonotype was recovered from a human donor in good health (CMV status not recorded). Some clones in this sample may be carry-over from other donors' samples. CDR3 protein: CASSLGRINSPLHF. CDR3 coding DNA: TGTGCCAGCAGCTTAGGACGGATTAATTCACCCCTCCACTTT.